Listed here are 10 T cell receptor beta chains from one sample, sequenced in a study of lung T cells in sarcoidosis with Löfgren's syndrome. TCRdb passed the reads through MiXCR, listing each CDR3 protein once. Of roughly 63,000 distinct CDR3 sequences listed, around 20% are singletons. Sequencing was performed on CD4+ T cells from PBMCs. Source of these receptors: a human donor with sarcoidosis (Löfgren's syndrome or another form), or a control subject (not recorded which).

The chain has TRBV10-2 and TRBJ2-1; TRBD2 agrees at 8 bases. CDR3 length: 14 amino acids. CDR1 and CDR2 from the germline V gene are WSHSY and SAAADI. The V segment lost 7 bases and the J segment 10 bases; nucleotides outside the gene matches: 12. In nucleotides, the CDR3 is TGCGCCAGCATGATAGCGGGGACCTCCCGAGAGCAGTTCTTC. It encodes CASMIAGTSREQFF.

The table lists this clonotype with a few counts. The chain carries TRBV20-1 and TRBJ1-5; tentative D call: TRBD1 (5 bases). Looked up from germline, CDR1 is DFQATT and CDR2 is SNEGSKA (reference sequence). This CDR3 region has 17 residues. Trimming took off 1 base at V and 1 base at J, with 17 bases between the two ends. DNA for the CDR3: TGCAGTGCTAGAGGTGGCGGGGGGGAATGGAGCAATCAGCCCCAGCATTTT. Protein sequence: CSARGGGGEWSNQPQHF.

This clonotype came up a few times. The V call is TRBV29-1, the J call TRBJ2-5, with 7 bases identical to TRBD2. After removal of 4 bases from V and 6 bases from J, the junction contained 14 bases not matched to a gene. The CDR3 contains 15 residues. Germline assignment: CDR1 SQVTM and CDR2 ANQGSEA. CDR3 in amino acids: CSVGPRLAGPKTQYF. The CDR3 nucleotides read TGCAGCGTTGGGCCTCGACTAGCTGGGCCGAAGACCCAGTACTTC.

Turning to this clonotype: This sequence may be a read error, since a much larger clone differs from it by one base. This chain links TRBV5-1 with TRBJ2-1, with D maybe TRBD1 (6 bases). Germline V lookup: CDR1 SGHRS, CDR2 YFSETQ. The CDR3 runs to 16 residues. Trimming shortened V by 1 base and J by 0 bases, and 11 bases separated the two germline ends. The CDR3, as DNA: TGCGCCAGCAGCTTGTCTGGGACATTCTCCTACAATGAGCAGTTCTTC. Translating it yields CASSLSGTFSYNEQFF.

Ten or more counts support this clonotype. The CDR3 loop reads CASGQAGVTDTQYF. The CDR3 nucleotides read TGTGCCAGCGGCCAAGCGGGGGTTACAGATACGCAGTATTTT. V usage is TRBV2 and J usage is TRBJ2-3; 8 bases map to TRBD2. This CDR3 is 14 amino acids long. Germline V CDR1 and CDR2: SNHLY, FYNNEI. The J segment lost 3 bases and the V segment lost 8 bases, leaving 7 bases of the junction unmatched.

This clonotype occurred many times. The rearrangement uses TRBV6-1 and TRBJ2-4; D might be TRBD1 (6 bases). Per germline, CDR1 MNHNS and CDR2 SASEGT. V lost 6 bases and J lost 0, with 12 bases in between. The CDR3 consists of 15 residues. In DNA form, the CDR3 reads TGTGCCAGCAGGGATACAGGGCTAGCCAAAAACATTCAGTACTTC. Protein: CASRDTGLAKNIQYF.

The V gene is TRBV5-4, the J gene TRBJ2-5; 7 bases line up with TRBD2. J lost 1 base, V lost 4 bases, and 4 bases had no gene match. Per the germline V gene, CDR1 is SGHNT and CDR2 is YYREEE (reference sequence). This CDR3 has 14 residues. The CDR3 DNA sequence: TGTGCCAGCAGCCGCGGGGGAAGCCAAGAGACCCAGTACTTC. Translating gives CASSRGGSQETQYF.

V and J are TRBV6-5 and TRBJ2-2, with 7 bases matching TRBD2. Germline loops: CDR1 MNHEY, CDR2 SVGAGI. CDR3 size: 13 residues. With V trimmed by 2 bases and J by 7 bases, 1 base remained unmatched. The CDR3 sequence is CASSYREDGELFF. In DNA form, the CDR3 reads TGTGCCAGCAGTTACCGGGAGGACGGGGAGCTGTTTTTT.

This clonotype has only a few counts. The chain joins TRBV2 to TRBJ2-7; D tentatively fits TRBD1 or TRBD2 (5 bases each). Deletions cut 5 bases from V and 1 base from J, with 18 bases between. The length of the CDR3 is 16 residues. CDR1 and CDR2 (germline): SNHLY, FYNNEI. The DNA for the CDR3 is TGTGCCAGCAGTAAACCTACCGGGACGACGTCCTACGAGCAGTACGTC. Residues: CASSKPTGTTSYEQYV.

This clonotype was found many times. CDR3 loop: CSAGVGTNTEAFF. The CDR3 nucleotides read TGCAGTGCTGGGGTGGGGACGAACACTGAAGCTTTCTTT. The V and J genes are TRBV20-1 and TRBJ1-1, with a possible D match to TRBD1 (5 bases). Trimming took off 5 bases at V and 1 base at J, with 11 bases between the two ends. Germline CDR1 reads DFQATT; CDR2 reads SNEGSKA (reference sequence). The CDR3 consists of 13 residues.